Below, 3 T cell receptor beta chains from the same sample are listed, as sequenced in a study of identical twins. Using its own MiXCR run on the 5' RACE reads, TCRdb lists one record per CDR3 protein. This table has approximately 300,000 distinct CDR3 sequences, roughly 9.7% appearing once. These data are also associated with another study on yellow fever vaccine responses in identical twins.

The sequenced sample consisted of CD8+ T cells sorted from blood. These receptors were obtained from a young woman in good health.

This clonotype was observed a few times. The rearrangement joins TRBV20-1 to TRBJ2-7; 8 bases map to TRBD2. CDR3 length: 14 residues. Unmatched junction bases numbered 3, after V lost 0 bases and J lost 2 bases. Per germline, CDR1 DFQATT and CDR2 SNEGSKA (reference sequence). CDR3 nucleotides: TGCAGTGCTAGAGATAGCGGGGCCACCTACGAGCAGTACTTC. Residues: CSARDSGATYEQYF.

A single count supports this clonotype. The CDR3 protein is CASSYSNPEQFF. DNA of the CDR3: TGTGCCAGCAGTTACTCGAATCCAGAGCAGTTCTTC. The chain combines TRBV6-2 or TRBV6-3 with TRBJ2-1; no reliable D call. Germline CDR1 and CDR2: MNHEY and SVGEGT. The CDR3 loop spans 12 amino acids. V lost 0 bases to trimming and J lost 10 bases, with 7 bases between them.

This clonotype was found many times. V is TRBV25-1 and J is TRBJ1-5; D remains unclear. V lost 8 bases to trimming and J lost 2 bases, with 7 bases between them. Germline V gene sequence: CDR1 MGHDK, CDR2 SYGVNS. The CDR3 covers 12 residues. The CDR3 DNA follows: TGTGCCAGCGCGGGTGGCAATCAGCCCCAGCATTTT. This sequence encodes CASAGGNQPQHF.